The clone carrying this T cell receptor (beta chain) was seen only once. Its target is not known. The data derive from a study of blood T cells in healthy people across ages. A J-beta primer mix and a sample-barcoded 5' primer were used in a second PCR of about 7 to 12 cycles. TCRdb fed the 5' RACE reads into MiXCR, producing one record per CDR3 protein. This table has 1.8 million or so distinct CDR3 sequences, about two fifths appearing once. V lost 8 bases and J lost 2, with 17 bases in between. CDR1 is DFQATT, CDR2 SNEGSKA, per germline (reference sequence). CDR3 length: 14 residues. Study-level points and caveats: Compared with aged donors, long-lived donors showed fewer expanded clones, suggesting selection. One million T cells yielded diversity estimates that were considered underestimates. Diversity of TCR beta per million T cells declined in a roughly linear way with age.

V usage is TRBV20-1 and J usage is TRBJ2-3; maybe TRBD2 (5 bases). Input material: blood. This sequence was found in a human donor in good health. The CDR3 spells CSTSTRLITDTQYF. In nucleotides, the CDR3 is TGCAGTACTTCTACTAGGTTGATCACAGATACGCAGTATTTT.